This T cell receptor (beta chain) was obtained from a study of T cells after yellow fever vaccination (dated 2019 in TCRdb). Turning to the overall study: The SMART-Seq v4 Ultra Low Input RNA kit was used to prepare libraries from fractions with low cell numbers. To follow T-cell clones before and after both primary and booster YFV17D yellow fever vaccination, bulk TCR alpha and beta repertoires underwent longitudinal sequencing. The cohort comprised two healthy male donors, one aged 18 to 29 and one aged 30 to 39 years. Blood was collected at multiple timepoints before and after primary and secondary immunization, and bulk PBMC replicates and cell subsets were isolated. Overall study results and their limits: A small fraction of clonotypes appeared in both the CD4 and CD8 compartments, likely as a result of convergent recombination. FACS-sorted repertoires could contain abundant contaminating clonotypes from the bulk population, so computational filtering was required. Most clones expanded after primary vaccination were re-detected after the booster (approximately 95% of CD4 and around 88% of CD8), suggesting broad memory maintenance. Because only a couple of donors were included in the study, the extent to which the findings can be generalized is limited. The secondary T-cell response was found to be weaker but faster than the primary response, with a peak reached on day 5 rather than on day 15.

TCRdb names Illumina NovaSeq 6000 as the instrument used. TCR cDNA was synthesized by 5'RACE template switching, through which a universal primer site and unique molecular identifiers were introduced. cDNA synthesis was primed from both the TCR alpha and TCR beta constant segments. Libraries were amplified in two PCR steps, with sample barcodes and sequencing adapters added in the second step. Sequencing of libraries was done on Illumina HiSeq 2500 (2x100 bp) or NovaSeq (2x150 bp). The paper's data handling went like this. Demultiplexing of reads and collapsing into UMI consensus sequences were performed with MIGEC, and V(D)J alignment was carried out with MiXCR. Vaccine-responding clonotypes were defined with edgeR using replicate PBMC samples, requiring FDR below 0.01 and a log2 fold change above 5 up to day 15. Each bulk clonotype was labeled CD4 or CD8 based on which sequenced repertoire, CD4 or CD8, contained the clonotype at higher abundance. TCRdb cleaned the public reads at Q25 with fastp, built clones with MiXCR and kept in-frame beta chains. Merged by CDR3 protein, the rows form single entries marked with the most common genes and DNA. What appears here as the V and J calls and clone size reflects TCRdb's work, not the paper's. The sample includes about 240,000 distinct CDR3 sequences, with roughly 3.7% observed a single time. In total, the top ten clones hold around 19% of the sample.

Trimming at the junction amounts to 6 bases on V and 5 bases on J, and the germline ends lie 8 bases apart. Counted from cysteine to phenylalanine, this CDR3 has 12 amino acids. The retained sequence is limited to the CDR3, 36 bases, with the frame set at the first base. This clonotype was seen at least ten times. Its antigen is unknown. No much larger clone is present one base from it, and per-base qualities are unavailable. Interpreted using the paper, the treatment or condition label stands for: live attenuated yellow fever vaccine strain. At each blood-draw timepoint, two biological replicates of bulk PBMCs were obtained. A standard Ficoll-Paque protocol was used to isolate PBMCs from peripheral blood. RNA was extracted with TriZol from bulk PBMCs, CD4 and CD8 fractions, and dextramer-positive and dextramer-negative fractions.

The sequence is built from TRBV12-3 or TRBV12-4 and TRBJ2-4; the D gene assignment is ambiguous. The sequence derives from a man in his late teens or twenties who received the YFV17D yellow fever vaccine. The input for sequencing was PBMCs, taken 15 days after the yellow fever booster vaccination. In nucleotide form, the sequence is TGTGCCAGCAGCACCAGCCAAAACATTCAGTACTTC. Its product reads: CASSTSQNIQYF.